This T cell receptor beta chain was found in a study of regulatory T cells in long-lasting Graves disease. Study findings and constraints: Persistent cases favored TRBV28, TRBJ1-2 and TRBJ2-5.

Time point denoted: newly diagnosed GD, antithyroid drugs for less than 3 months. From RNA extracted from PBMCs, the TCR library was made. Germline CDR1 reads SEHNR; CDR2 reads FQNEAQ (reference sequence). The CDR3 has 17 amino acids. The V and J ends lost 2 bases and 3 bases respectively, with 19 bases between them. Sequencing libraries for TCR beta were prepared with iRepertoire HTBI primers and Arm-PCR of CDR3 regions. TCRdb re-analysed the multiplex PCR reads in MiXCR, keeping a single row per CDR3 protein. This table has about 540,000 distinct CDR3 sequences, approximately 15% appearing once. This clonotype appeared many times. The antigen remains undetermined. The data also belong to a second study, concerning T cells in Graves' hyperthyroidism and ophthalmopathy. From that paper: Pregnant or lactating patients were excluded, as were those with uncontrolled infection or other autoimmune disease.

Sequencing was performed on peripheral blood mononuclear cells (PBMCs), taken at new diagnosis, from a patient treated with antithyroid drugs. The receptor comes from a man aged 30-40 years with Graves disease. This rearrangement joins TRBV7-9 to TRBJ1-1; possible D gene TRBD1, 6 bases. CDR3 in DNA: TGTGCCAGCAGCTTAAGGGGTTGGGGGGGGCAGGACACTGAAGCTTTCTTT. It translates to CASSLRGWGGQDTEAFF.